One TCR beta chain is described in this entry. The total RNA that was extracted per sample amounted to at least 5.5 micrograms. These data originate in a study of blood T cells in healthy people across ages. A second PCR, run for roughly 7 to 12 cycles, used a sample-barcoded 5' primer plus a J-beta primer mix. TCRdb reprocessed the 5' RACE reads with MiXCR, giving one entry per CDR3 protein. The sample lists about 1.7 million distinct CDR3 sequences; under 30% were seen once. Material for sequencing was blood. The origin of this receptor is a woman in her 30s in good health.

As DNA, the CDR3 is TGTGCCAGCAGCCGGACACGTACCAGGTCTGGAAACACCATATATTTT. It codes for CASSRTRTRSGNTIYF. The rearrangement links TRBV12-3 or TRBV12-4 to TRBJ1-3; a possible D gene is TRBD1 (5 bases). Between the trimmed V and J ends, which lost 6 bases and 1 base, there was a span of 16 bases. The CDR3 loop spans 16 amino acids.